The rows below give T cell receptor beta chains drawn from one sample of a study of memory CD4+ T cells and cytomegalovirus serostatus. Measured with immunoSEQ multiplex PCR; TCRdb has only the in-frame clones, and not every one. Of some 44,000 clones listed, under 80% are singletons. Sequences were obtained from memory CD4+ T cells from blood. The receptors derive from an adult in good health and CMV-seronegative. CDR3s include the opening cysteine and the closing phenylalanine or tryptophan. Each record gives: clone size, V gene, D gene, J gene, CDR3 DNA, CDR3 protein. The D gene is left open where the match is weak. The size of a clone is reported for some rows only, either as once, few or many, or as a class for expanded clones.

-	TRBV7-9	TRBD2	TRBJ2-7	TGTGCCAGCAGCGAGCGGGGGGGGCGCGAATACGAGCAGTACTTC	CASSERGGREYEQYF
-	TRBV6-1	-	TRBJ1-5	TGTGCCAGCAGTGAATTGGTTTCCCGAGGGCGAGGGCAGCATTTT	CASSELVSRGRGQHF
-	TRBV7-2	-	TRBJ2-7	TGTGCCAGCAGCTTAATAAACGAGCAGTACTTC	CASSLINEQYF
once	TRBV29-1	-	TRBJ2-7	TGCAGCGTTAAAAGGGCCCGGGACACCCACGAGCAGTACTTC	CSVKRARDTHEQYF
few	TRBV7-9	-	TRBJ1-1	TGTGCCAGCAGCTTGAGGGAACTGGCTGAAGCTTTCTTT	CASSLRELAEAFF
-	TRBV5-8	-	TRBJ1-3	TGTGCCAGTCAGGTCGGGGAGGCGACTGGAAACACCATATATTTT	CASQVGEATGNTIYF
-	TRBV10-3	TRBD1	TRBJ2-2	TGTGCCATCAGCGGACAGGCGAACACCGGGGAGCTGTTTTTT	CAISGQANTGELFF
-	TRBV5-1	TRBD1	TRBJ2-5	TGCGCCAGCAGCTTGGGGACAGGGTTAGAGACCCAGTACTTC	CASSLGTGLETQYF
-	TRBV4-1	-	TRBJ2-7	TGCGCCAGCAGCCAAGCCGGGGGCCCCTACGAGCAGTACTTC	CASSQAGGPYEQYF
-	TRBV4-2	-	TRBJ1-5	TGTGCCAGCAGCCAAGGGCTTAATCAGCCCCAGCATTTT	CASSQGLNQPQHF
few	TRBV11-3	-	TRBJ2-5	TGTGCCAGCAGCTTAGGGGGTTCCCAGGAGACCCAGTACTTC	CASSLGGSQETQYF
few	TRBV6-1	-	TRBJ2-7	TGTGCCAGCAGTGAAGCAGGCTACGAGCAGTACTTC	CASSEAGYEQYF
-	TRBV5-1	TRBD1	TRBJ1-6	TGCGCCAGCAGCTCCGGAAGGGGGCCTGGTTCACCCCTCCACTTT	CASSSGRGPGSPLHF
few	TRBV5-8	TRBD1	TRBJ1-1	TGTGCCAGCAGCTTGGGGGACAGGGGAAACACTGAAGCTTTCTTT	CASSLGDRGNTEAFF
-	TRBV19	TRBD1	TRBJ1-2	TGTGCCAGTAGTAACACAGGGGGCTTTGGCTACACCTTC	CASSNTGGFGYTF
once	TRBV7-2	-	TRBJ1-4	TGTGCCAGCACCCTCGCCCGGGCAAATGAAAAACTGTTTTTT	CASTLARANEKLFF
-	TRBV6-6	-	TRBJ1-1	TGTGCCAGCAGTTACCGGGACAAGAACACTGAAGCTTTCTTT	CASSYRDKNTEAFF